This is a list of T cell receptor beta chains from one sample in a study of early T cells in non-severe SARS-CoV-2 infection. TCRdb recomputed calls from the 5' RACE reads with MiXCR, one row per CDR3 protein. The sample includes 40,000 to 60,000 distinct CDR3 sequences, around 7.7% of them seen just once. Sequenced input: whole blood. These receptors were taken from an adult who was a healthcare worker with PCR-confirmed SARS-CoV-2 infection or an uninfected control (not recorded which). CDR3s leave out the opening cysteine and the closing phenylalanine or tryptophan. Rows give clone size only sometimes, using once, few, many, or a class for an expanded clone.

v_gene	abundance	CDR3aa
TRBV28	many	ASSTRDRGAYNSPLH
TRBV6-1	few	ASRELGTLGSYEQY
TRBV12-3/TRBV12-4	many	ASSPSWSYNSPLH
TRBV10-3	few	AISEPGSNQPQH
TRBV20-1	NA	SATDPTRSTEAF
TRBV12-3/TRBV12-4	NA	ASSFGARQPQH
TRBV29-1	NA	SVEARRAETQY
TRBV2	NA	ASKGGTGGYEQY
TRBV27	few	ASSGAWGLGTGELF
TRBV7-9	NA	ASSLSGGAEDTQY
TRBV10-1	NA	ASSDGGSYEQY
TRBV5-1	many	ASSLESGVDYGYT
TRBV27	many	ASGDGGVDTEAF
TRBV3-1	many	ASSQDVQRAAF
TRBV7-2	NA	ASSQGTSGNTIY
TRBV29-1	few	SVGEAGVDTQY
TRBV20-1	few	RASAGGGYNQPQH
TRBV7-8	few	ASAGKPNYGYT
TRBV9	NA	ASRAGDNTGELF
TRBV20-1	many	SARDSGLSTDTQY
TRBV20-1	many	SADHRGRGAGELF
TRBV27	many	ASSLGSPQETQY
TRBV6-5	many	ASSYGRGIGELF
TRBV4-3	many	ASSQDALGKNTEAF
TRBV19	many	ASGTGYGYT
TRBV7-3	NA	ASSAQQGTYNEQF
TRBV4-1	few	ASSQANDQKQF
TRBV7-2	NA	ASSLPQGLYEQY
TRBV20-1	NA	SARAPSGPVYEQY
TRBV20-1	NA	SAGGSGNEKLF
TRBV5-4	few	ASSLATLTDTQY
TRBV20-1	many	SARATGNQPQH
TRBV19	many	ASSPQGGYEQY
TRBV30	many	AWTGVNTGELF
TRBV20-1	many	SARNQGNNEQF
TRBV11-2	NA	ASSVRGLGQF
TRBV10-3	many	AISELVGRTDTQY
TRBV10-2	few	ASSESTGTGGAGRPQH
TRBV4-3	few	ASTHGKGSPLH
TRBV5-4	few	VSSLPRQSMNTEAF
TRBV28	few	ASSETSVRH
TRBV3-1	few	ASSQGDEQY
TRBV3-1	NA	ASNLLGGREQETQY
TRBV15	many	ATSPRQAVRNTIY
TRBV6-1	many	ATLRTGPNQPQH
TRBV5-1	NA	ASSKVETQY
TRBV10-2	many	ASSESGQRGYGYT
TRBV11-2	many	ASSFEGRNSPLH
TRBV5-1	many	ASSPGNGANYGYT
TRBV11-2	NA	ASSLDFRSGSGNTIY
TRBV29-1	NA	SALGQVNTGELF
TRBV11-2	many	ASSLDRIRAQEQY
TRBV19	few	ASSWDGKNIQY
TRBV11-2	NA	ASSLVPGGNTEAF
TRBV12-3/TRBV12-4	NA	ASSASGRTDTQY
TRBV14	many	ASSQVRGGAYNEQF
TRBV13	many	ASSLGVPGTYNSPLH